These 16 T cell receptor beta chains share one sample of origin, sequenced in a study of blood T cell repertoires in COVID-19. Clones were read by immunoSEQ multiplex PCR, and TCRdb kept only the in-frame ones, dropping some. The sample includes around 190,000 clones, about 77% of them seen just once. Source material: PBMCs or T cells enriched from blood (not recorded which). Every receptor here comes from a woman aged 45-65 years with acute COVID-19.

This clone came up a few times. V is TRBV10-3 and J is TRBJ1-4; D gene uncertain. V lost 3 bases and J lost 12, with 17 bases in between. From germline, CDR1 is ENHRY and CDR2 SYGVKD. This CDR3 spans 14 amino acids. CDR3 in amino acids: CAISDSVGSGELFF. CDR3 nucleotides: TGTGCCATCAGTGACTCGGTCGGATCCGGGGAACTGTTTTTT.

The J gene is TRBJ2-3, the V gene TRBV10-3; TRBD2 is a possible D gene (5 bases). This CDR3 contains 14 residues. The germline V gene has CDR1 ENHRY and CDR2 SYGVKD. V was shortened by 8 bases and J by 0 bases, with 12 bases between the two germline ends. DNA of the CDR3: TGTGCCATCGCCGCCGGGGTTAGCACAGATACGCAGTATTTT. As protein: CAIAAGVSTDTQYF.

The chain carries TRBV7-2 and TRBJ2-5, with a weak D call TRBD1 (6 bases). The length of the CDR3 is 14 residues. Trimming cost V 5 bases and J 1 base, with 11 bases left between them. Looked up from germline, CDR1 is SGHTA and CDR2 is FQGNSA. CDR3 nucleotides: TGTGCCAGCAGCGTAGGACAGATCCAAGAGACCCAGTACTTC. Protein: CASSVGQIQETQYF.

The V and J genes are TRBV9 and TRBJ2-3, with D perhaps matching TRBD2 (5 bases). Germline CDR1 and CDR2: SGDLS and YYNGEE. This CDR3 is built from 15 residues. Trimming pared 4 bases from V and 3 bases from J, leaving 15 bases between. The CDR3 DNA is TGTGCCAGCAGCCGGTTTGGGGAGAGGACAGATACGCAGTATTTT. This codes for CASSRFGERTDTQYF.

The chain recombines TRBV6-1 with TRBJ1-1; D may be TRBD1 (5 bases). Trimming removed 3 bases at V and 2 bases at J, with 19 bases between. This CDR3 is built from 17 residues. Germline assignment: CDR1 MNHNS and CDR2 SASEGT. The CDR3 DNA reads as TGTGCCAGCAGTGACCCCTCTCAAGGGACTGGAAACACTGAAGCTTTCTTT. Protein: CASSDPSQGTGNTEAFF.

This clone was seen a handful of times. This chain links TRBV7-8 with TRBJ1-5, with 7 nucleotides matching TRBD1. Germline V gene sequence: CDR1 SGHVS, CDR2 FQNEAQ. Trimming cost V 5 bases and J 4 bases; bases outside gene matches: 14. This CDR3 comprises 17 residues. The CDR3 loop reads CASSPRDSTHVNQPQHF. CDR3 bases: TGTGCCAGCAGCCCCCGGGACAGCACACACGTAAATCAGCCCCAGCATTTT.

Of note for this clone: The germline gene is not matched at one end of the junction; a read error may be the cause. The rearrangement joins TRBV27 to TRBJ1-5; the match to TRBD1 covers 12 bases. Germline-derived CDR1 and CDR2 are MNHEY and SMNVEV (reference sequence). The CDR3 has 16 amino acids. The CDR3: CASSLLGTGGHQPQHF. The CDR3 DNA is TGTGCCAGTAGTTTGTTAGGGACAGGGGGCCATCAGCCCCAGCATTTT.

The rearrangement links TRBV5-6 to TRBJ1-2; TRBD1 might be the D (5 bases). The ends were cut back, 4 bases at V and 3 bases at J, with 22 bases in the middle. The CDR3 is 17 residues long. Looked up from germline, CDR1 is SGHDT and CDR2 is YYEEEE. CDR3: CASSGIGTRGRHYGYTF. CDR3 nucleotide sequence: TGTGCCAGCAGCGGCATCGGGACTCGGGGTCGCCACTATGGCTACACCTTC.

The chain combines TRBV19 with TRBJ1-5; possibly TRBD1 for D (6 bases). Germline V gene lookup returns CDR1 LNHDA and CDR2 SQIVND (reference sequence). V gave up 7 bases and J gave up 7 bases, with 17 bases separating them. The CDR3 length is 14 residues. The CDR3 nucleotides are TGTGCCAGTACGGGGAACAGGGCCGGCCAGCCCCAGCATTTT. Translated, it gives CASTGNRAGQPQHF.

The rearrangement uses TRBV19 and TRBJ1-5; no clear D. V dropped 7 bases and J dropped 5 bases, with 18 bases sitting between them. This CDR3 is built from 15 residues. From germline, CDR1 is LNHDA and CDR2 SQIVND (reference sequence). CDR3 nucleotides: TGTGCCAGTACCCTATCCGGGTTTTGGGATCAGCCCCAGCATTTT. Its translation is CASTLSGFWDQPQHF.

This clone was seen only once. The chain joins TRBV7-9 to TRBJ2-2; D might be TRBD2 (6 bases). Trimming removed 6 bases from V and 3 bases from J, with 11 bases in between. The germline gives CDR1 SEHNR, CDR2 FQNEAQ (reference sequence). The CDR3 sequence is 14 residues long. The chain's CDR3 is CASSSRLDTGELFF. The CDR3 coding sequence is TGTGCCAGCAGTTCCAGACTAGACACCGGGGAGCTGTTTTTT.

The chain uses TRBV7-2 and TRBJ2-1, with D possibly TRBD2 on 7 matching bases. The V gene lost 5 bases and the J gene lost 2 bases, with 16 bases spanning the gap. Germline CDR1 and CDR2: SGHTA and FQGNSA. The CDR3 runs 16 residues. CDR3 DNA sequence: TGTGCCAGCAGCCCACCGGGGGGCCGGACCTACAATGAGCAGTTCTTC. Protein product: CASSPPGGRTYNEQFF.

The chain is built from TRBV5-6 and TRBJ2-7, with D possibly being TRBD2 (5 bases). The CDR3 runs to 13 residues. CDR1 and CDR2 from the germline V gene are SGHDT and YYEEEE. The V end lost 5 bases, the J end lost 7 bases, and 16 bases lay between the germline ends. CDR3 coding DNA: TGTGCCAGCAGTTCGGACTCCGGTTGGGAGCAGTACGTC. Protein: CASSSDSGWEQYV.

This clone was seen only a few times. As DNA, the CDR3 is TGTGCCAGCAGCTTAGGAGGACAGGGTGGTGAAAAACTGTTTTTT. Translation: CASSLGGQGGEKLFF. V usage is TRBV7-2 and J usage is TRBJ1-4; 8 bases are shared with TRBD1. The CDR3 length is 15 residues. Germline V gene data show CDR1 as SGHTA and CDR2 as FQGNSA. The trim removed 1 base at V and 7 bases at J, leaving 5 bases unmatched.

This chain connects TRBV3-1 (or the pseudogene TRBV3-2) to TRBJ1-6; TRBD1 agrees at 9 bases. Germline V gene sequence: CDR1 LGHDT, CDR2 YNNKEL (reference sequence). CDR3 size: 16 residues. V dropped 4 bases and J dropped 8; count of bases not matched to a gene: 9. CDR3 DNA sequence: TGTGCCAGCAGCCCTCGCTGGACAGGGGTTGATTCACCCCTCCACTTT. Protein: CASSPRWTGVDSPLHF.

The J gene is TRBJ1-5, the V gene TRBV2; 8 bases fit TRBD1. Unmatched junction bases numbered 16, after V lost 4 bases and J lost 5 bases. Per the germline V gene, CDR1 is SNHLY and CDR2 is FYNNEI. This CDR3 region has 18 residues. CDR3 DNA: TGTGCCAGCAGTGTACCCCGCCAGGGGGCGCGCCCCCATCAGCCCCAGCATTTT. This gives the protein CASSVPRQGARPHQPQHF.